The T cell receptor (beta chain) described here comes from a study of T-cell memory formation after mild COVID-19. Study context: The two donors had largely donor-specific TCR clusters. Study observations and caveats: The SARS-CoV-2 specificity of second-wave clones reaching peak at day 37 remained unverified.

V dropped 5 bases and J dropped 6 bases, with 12 bases sitting between them. This CDR3 has 13 residues. Germline V gives CDR1 SGHVS, CDR2 FNYEAQ. One entry per CDR3 protein, called by TCRdb with MiXCR from the 5' RACE reads. Of 95,000 to 120,000 distinct CDR3 sequences listed, 18% are singletons. In the case of this clonotype: The target antigen is unknown.

The sequenced sample was PBMCs or a T cell subset sorted from them (not recorded which). The clonotype was recovered from a man between 18 and 35 years old who had mild COVID-19 (a few samples of this study predate the infection). Cell type and time point are not known. The chain joins TRBV7-6 to TRBJ2-3, with D perhaps matching TRBD1 (6 bases). CDR3 sequence reads: CASSPRGHDTQYF. The CDR3 DNA is TGTGCCAGCAGCCCCCGGGGACACGATACGCAGTATTTT.